These 7 T cell receptor beta chains share one sample of origin, sequenced in a study of T cell repertoires in ileal Crohn's disease (dated by TCRdb to between 2018 and 2021). Library prep was done by the immunoSEQ multiplex PCR assay. TCRdb mirrors the immuneACCESS table, restricted to in-frame sequences. Some clones are absent from its copies; in checked studies, under half trace to an unresolved V gene, and the reason for the others is unknown. The sample table records 15,000 to 20,000 clones; around two thirds of these occur just once. 5.3% of the sample is held by the ten biggest clonotypes. The sequenced sample was ileal tissue. The receptor set was obtained from an adult with Crohn's disease.

There are a few counts of this clone. This chain joins TRBV7-9 and TRBJ2-7; 7 nucleotides line up with TRBD2. The germline CDR1 and CDR2 sequences are SEHNR and FQNEAQ (reference sequence). J lost 7 bases, V lost 1 base, and 7 bases had no gene match. There are 14 residues in the CDR3. DNA of the CDR3: TGTGCCAGCAGCTTAGGTCTGGGAGGGAATGAGCAGTACTTC. It specifies CASSLGLGGNEQYF. Together with reference TRBV7-9 and TRBJ2-7, the CDR3 gives the full variable domain: DTGVSQNPRHKITKRGQNVTFRCDPISEHNRLYWYRQTLGQGPEFLTYFQNEAQLEKSRLLSDRFSAERPKGSFSTLEIQRTEQGDSAMYLCASSLGLGGNEQYFGPGTRLTVT.

This chain joins TRBV6-1 and TRBJ1-2; D is uncertain. CDR3 length: 12 residues. Trimming stripped 3 bases from V and 6 bases from J, with 8 bases between. Germline V gene data show CDR1 as MNHNS and CDR2 as SASEGT. CDR3 nucleotides: TGTGCCAGCAGTGAGTTGAAGCATGGCTACACCTTC. Its translation: CASSELKHGYTF.

The rearrangement joins TRBV6-6 to TRBJ2-7; 7 bases match TRBD1. J lost 3 bases, V lost 2 bases, and 4 bases had no gene match. Looked up from germline, CDR1 is MNHNY and CDR2 is SVGAGI (reference sequence). The CDR3 is made up of 14 amino acids. DNA for the CDR3: TGTGCCAGCAGTTACCGACAGGGTGTCTACGAGCAGTACTTC. Translation gives CASSYRQGVYEQYF.

The V gene is TRBV7-9, the J gene TRBJ2-1, with TRBD2 identical over 11 bases. Germline lookup yields CDR1 SEHNR and CDR2 FQNEAQ (reference sequence). Trimming took 1 base from V and 7 from J; bases not matched to a gene: 9. CDR3 length equals 17 residues. The CDR3 reads CASSLEAMASGRNEQFF. CDR3 sequence (DNA): TGTGCCAGCAGCTTAGAGGCTATGGCTAGCGGGAGGAATGAGCAGTTCTTC.

This clone was seen more than once but under ten times. The same CDR3 is also encoded by other DNA sequences in this sample. V and J are TRBV10-1 and TRBJ2-5; TRBD1 agrees at 8 bases. With 5 bases clipped from V and 5 bases from J, the junction kept 4 bases outside the gene matches. The CDR3 is made up of 13 amino acids. Germline-derived CDR1 and CDR2 are WNHNN and SYGVQD (reference sequence). The CDR3: CASSPDRAETQYF. Here the CDR3 DNA reads TGCGCCAGCAGTCCGGACAGGGCTGAGACCCAGTACTTC.

This chain uses TRBV15 with TRBJ2-7, with D possibly matching TRBD2 (6 bases). CDR3 length: 14 amino acids. V lost 6 bases, J lost 4 bases, and 16 bases lay in between. Germline V gene lookup returns CDR1 LNHNV and CDR2 YYDKDF (reference sequence). In nucleotides, the CDR3 is TGTGCCACCAGGGACTCGGGACTCCCTTACGAGCAGTACTTC. It encodes CATRDSGLPYEQYF.

This clone showed up just a few times. This chain links TRBV2 with TRBJ2-3; weak D call: TRBD1 (6 bases). The CDR3 loop spans 12 amino acids. Germline V lookup: CDR1 SNHLY, CDR2 FYNNEI. V shed 8 bases and J shed 2 bases, with 8 bases lying between them. The CDR3 is CASEGVTDTQYF. DNA of the CDR3: TGTGCCAGCGAGGGGGTCACAGATACGCAGTATTTT.